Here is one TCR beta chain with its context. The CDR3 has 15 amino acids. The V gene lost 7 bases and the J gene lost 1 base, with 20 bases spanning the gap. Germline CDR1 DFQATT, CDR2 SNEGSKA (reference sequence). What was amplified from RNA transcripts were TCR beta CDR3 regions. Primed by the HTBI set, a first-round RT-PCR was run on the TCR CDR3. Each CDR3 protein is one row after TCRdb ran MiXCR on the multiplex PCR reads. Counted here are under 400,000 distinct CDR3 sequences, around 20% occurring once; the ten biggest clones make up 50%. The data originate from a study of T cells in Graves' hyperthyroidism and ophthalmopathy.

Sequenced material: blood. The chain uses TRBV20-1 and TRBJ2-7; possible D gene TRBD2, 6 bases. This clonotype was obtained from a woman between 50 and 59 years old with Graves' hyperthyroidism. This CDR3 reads CSGKPSGLLSYEQYF. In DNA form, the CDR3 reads TGCAGTGGCAAGCCCTCGGGACTCCTATCCTACGAGCAGTACTTC.